This is a list of T cell receptor beta chains from one sample in a study of T cell repertoires in cytomegalovirus infection. TCRdb itself ran the reads through MiXCR, one entry per CDR3 protein. The sample comprises roughly 990,000 distinct CDR3 sequences, approximately 31% of which are singletons, and over 10% rests with the top ten. The antigens of these receptors remain unknown. The sequences come from cultured CD8+ T cells from PBMCs, collected from culture after CMV antigen stimulation. These receptors were collected from a human donor in good health (CMV status not recorded). Some clones in this sample may be carry-over from other donors' samples. CDR3s include the opening cysteine and the closing phenylalanine or tryptophan.

>TRBV27|14
CASIPGGGLGEQFF
>TRBV7-2|12
CASSREAGELFF
>TRBV19|12
CASRGAPGEQYF
>TRBV6-6|14
CASQYGGENTEAFF
>TRBV9|16
CASSPHEGQGGETQYF
>TRBV9|16
CASSDGAGLSYNEQFF
>TRBV7-8|16
CASSLSGDGNTGELFF
>TRBV7-2|15
CASSLSRRLTDTQYF
>TRBV12-3/TRBV12-4|13
CASTPGLHNEQFF
>TRBV19|12
CASSDVTDEAFF
>TRBV7-2|16
CASSLAWSLNNSPLHF
>TRBV25-1|16
CASVGGQGKDNYGYTF
>TRBV6-6|15
CASSYSGGLSYEQYF
>TRBV2|11
CAINVGGGYTF
>TRBV6-6|15
CASSYFVGVNTEAFF
>TRBV6-5|17
CASSYSSLSNLVDEQFF
>TRBV7-8|17
CASSLDRSAVLSYEQYF
>TRBV4-1|14
CASSLYRGTYEQYF
>TRBV6-6|19
CASSYMWDGPSSGANVLTF
>TRBV7-9|16
CASSPQGQGPTYEQYF
>TRBV12-3/TRBV12-4|13
CASLAGRNYGYTF
>TRBV7-6|14
CASSFTGHQETQYF
>TRBV7-6|14
CASSWGLYTDTQYF
>TRBV15|16
CATSRTGTGGRDIQYF
>TRBV6-6|20
CASSYTIRDRLNSGANVLTF
>TRBV6-6|14
CASSDETEPYEQYF
>TRBV12-3/TRBV12-4|14
CASSPTEFNYGYTF
>TRBV19|11
CASSTGLELFF
>TRBV27|16
CASSLKRNINYYEQYF
>TRBV29-1|15
CSVEAGGLGTDTQYF
>TRBV6-2/TRBV6-3|16
CASSYSETYSNQPQHF
>TRBV6-1|19
CASSEGASPRARSTDTQYF
>TRBV2|14
CASTQDRVNYEQYF
>TRBV5-1|13
CASSQEIKGEQFF
>TRBV4-2|15
CASSQGQGRNQPQHF
>TRBV28|14
CASSSSGEGNEQFF
>TRBV23-1|20
CASSQSRPGRMMSTNYGYTF
>TRBV7-8|17
CASSRVSTGLPPDTQYF
>TRBV6-2/TRBV6-3|16
CASSYGGHTGGDEQFF
>TRBV27|15
CASSPYRQGSYEQYF
>TRBV7-3|15
CASSLVADIYNEQFF
>TRBV7-9|12
CASSPLLYEQYF